The 11 T cell receptor beta chains below were found in one sample sequenced in a study of T cell responses to AZD1222 COVID-19 vaccine. Measured with immunoSEQ multiplex PCR; TCRdb has only the in-frame clones, and not every one. The sample carries more than 95,000 clones, approximately 84% recorded once. The sequencing used peripheral blood, collected on day 0 of AZD1222 vaccination. Receptors originate from an adult in good health.

This sequence joins TRBV25-1 and TRBJ1-5, with no clear D. V lost 3 bases and J lost 7, with 7 bases in between. Looked up from germline, CDR1 is MGHDK and CDR2 is SYGVNS. The CDR3 contains 12 residues. CDR3 nucleotides: TGTGCCAGCAGTGAGACATACCAGCCCCAGCATTTT. Protein product: CASSETYQPQHF.

This clone was recorded at least ten times. V and J are TRBV19 and TRBJ2-2; 8 positions match TRBD1. This CDR3 is 17 amino acids long. With V trimmed by 6 bases and J by 6 bases, 15 bases remained unmatched. CDR1 and CDR2 (germline): LNHDA, SQIVND (reference sequence). CDR3 loop: CASSILSGGLGSGELFF. In DNA form, the CDR3 reads TGTGCCAGTAGCATCCTCTCAGGGGGCTTAGGCTCCGGGGAGCTGTTTTTT.

This clone appeared once. This rearrangement joins TRBV28 to TRBJ1-5, with a possible D match to TRBD1 (6 bases). Trimming removed 3 bases from V and 3 bases from J, with 12 bases in between. The CDR3 totals 15 residues. The germline V gene encodes CDR1 MDHEN and CDR2 SYDVKM. The DNA of the CDR3 is TGTGCCAGCAGTTTTAGGCAGGGGAACAATCAGCCCCAGCATTTT. It encodes CASSFRQGNNQPQHF.

The J gene is TRBJ1-2, the V gene TRBV6-4, with a possible D match to TRBD1 (6 bases). The CDR3 spans 15 residues. The V end lost 2 bases, the J end lost 6 bases, and 16 bases lay between the germline ends. In germline, CDR1 is MRHNA, CDR2 SNTAGT. The CDR3: CASSDGGSGADGYTF. As DNA, the CDR3 is TGTGCCAGCAGTGACGGAGGATCGGGGGCCGATGGCTACACCTTC.

The chain is built from TRBV6-5 and TRBJ1-5, with TRBD1 as a possible D gene (5 bases). The CDR3 covers 15 residues. Per germline, CDR1 MNHEY and CDR2 SVGAGI. The V end was cut by 7 bases, the J end by 6 bases, with 19 bases between. CDR3 nucleotides: TGTGCCAGCAAGTTGGTAGAAGGGGCAGGTCAGCCCCAGCATTTT. Residues: CASKLVEGAGQPQHF.

The chain couples TRBV28 to TRBJ2-3; 10 bases agree with TRBD2. The CDR3 has 15 amino acids. CDR1 is MDHEN and CDR2 is SYDVKM in the germline V gene. The ends lost 8 bases at V and 4 bases at J; junction bases unmatched: 9. The CDR3: CASRVDSGRADTQYF. The CDR3 coding sequence is TGTGCCAGCCGCGTTGACAGCGGGAGGGCAGATACGCAGTATTTT.

The V call is TRBV7-7, the J call TRBJ1-4; D gene uncertain. From germline, CDR1 is SSHAT and CDR2 FNYEAQ (reference sequence). V lost 2 bases to trimming and J lost 4 bases, with 5 bases between them. The CDR3 is 13 residues long. The CDR3 spells CASSLTLNEKLFF. The CDR3, as DNA: TGTGCCAGCAGCTTAACCCTTAATGAAAAACTGTTTTTT.

The CDR3: CASSSDLRDTSPLHF. As DNA, the CDR3 is TGTGCCAGCAGCTCCGACCTCCGGGACACTTCACCCCTCCACTTT. J is TRBJ1-6 and V is TRBV13; possibly TRBD1 for D (6 bases). Trimming removed 4 bases from V and 9 bases from J, with 16 bases in between. Germline-derived CDR1 and CDR2 are PRHDT and FYEKMQ (reference sequence). The CDR3 consists of 15 residues.

This clone was seen at least ten times. The chain couples TRBV19 to TRBJ2-2; D is ambiguous. The germline CDR1 and CDR2 sequences are LNHDA and SQIVND (reference sequence). Trimming pared 5 bases from V and 7 bases from J, leaving 8 bases between. The CDR3 totals 12 residues. The CDR3 protein is CASSLAGGELFF. For the CDR3, the DNA is TGTGCCAGTAGTCTCGCTGGCGGGGAGCTGTTTTTT.

CDR3 region: CASSKDCDRGVEKLFF. The CDR3 region has the DNA TGTGCCAGCAGCAAAGACTGCGACAGGGGAGTAGAAAAACTGTTTTTT. The chain combines TRBV21-1 with TRBJ1-4; TRBD1, the table's D call, lacks a check against the DNA. TRBV21-1 is an annotated pseudogene. The CDR3 sequence is 16 residues long.

V and J are TRBV9 and TRBJ2-7; D is unclear. Germline assignment: CDR1 SGDLS and CDR2 YYNGEE. Trimming left V 4 bases short and J 3 bases short, with 17 bases between. This CDR3 has 15 residues. CDR3 DNA sequence: TGTGCCAGCAGCCCCAGAAGCGACATACACTACGAGCAGTACTTC. Protein product: CASSPRSDIHYEQYF.